Below are 3 T cell receptor beta chains sequenced from a single sample in a study of metastatic and nonmetastatic thyroid tumors. Via MiXCR, TCRdb re-called the PCR reads. Of about 18,000 clones listed, 34% were seen once; the top ten hold more than 8.5%. Not a single patient had been given any form of treatment at any point before undergoing thyroid surgery. The sequenced sample consisted of tumor tissue. The source is a male donor with papillary thyroid cancer or a benign thyroid nodule (not recorded which). Some clones in this sample may be carry-over from other donors' samples.

This clone occurred once. The identical CDR3 is also encoded by other nucleotide sequences in the sample. The chain combines TRBV5-1 with TRBJ1-1; the D gene is possibly TRBD1 (5 bases). Trimming removed 4 bases from V and 4 bases from J, with 17 bases in between. The CDR3 is made up of 15 amino acids. Germline CDR1 is SGHRS and CDR2 is YFSETQ. For the CDR3, the DNA is TGCGCCAGCAGCCGGACACTGGAAGACGTCACTGAAGCTTTCTTT. This translates into CASSRTLEDVTEAFF.

This clone showed up many times. The rearrangement joins TRBV12-3 or TRBV12-4 to TRBJ2-7, with unresolved D. The V end was cut by 4 bases, the J end by 5 bases, with 12 bases between. The CDR3 is 13 residues long. The CDR3 region is CASSYLRDNEQYF. CDR3 DNA: TGTGCCAGCAGTTACCTCCGTGACAACGAGCAGTACTTC.

The V call is TRBV7-2, the J call TRBJ2-7; D possibly corresponds to TRBD2 (6 bases). Germline V gene data show CDR1 as SGHTA and CDR2 as FQGNSA. The CDR3 is 12 amino acids. The V end lost 5 bases, the J end lost 6 bases, and 11 bases lay between the germline ends. The CDR3 nucleotides are TGTGCCAGCAGCCAGTGGGGGGTCGAGCAGTACTTC. Protein product: CASSQWGVEQYF. Combining the CDR3 with reference TRBV7-2 and TRBJ2-7 gives the whole variable domain GAGVSQSPSNKVTEKGKDVELRCDPISGHTALYWYRQSLGQGLEFLIYFQGNSAPDKSGLPSDRFSAERTGGSVSTLTIQRTQQEDSAVYLCASSQWGVEQYFGPGTRLTVT.